Listed here are 26 T cell receptor beta chains from one sample, sequenced in a study of T cell responses to AZD1222 COVID-19 vaccine. Sequenced by immunoSEQ multiplex PCR; TCRdb stores in-frame clones only, minus some. The sample gives approximately 190,000 clones, about nine tenths of which show up once; roughly 0.99% is in the top ten. The sample in question was peripheral blood, obtained on day 0 of AZD1222 vaccination. These receptors all stem from an adult in good health.

The chain uses TRBV19 and TRBJ1-1; D not resolved. Germline assignment: CDR1 LNHDA and CDR2 SQIVND (reference sequence). Trimming stripped 10 bases from V and 7 bases from J, with 13 bases between. This CDR3 spans 11 amino acids. The CDR3, as DNA: TGTGCCATTATAAGGGATGGTGAAGCTTTCTTT. Translating gives CAIIRDGEAFF.

The chain is built from TRBV19 and TRBJ1-5; a possible D gene is TRBD1 (6 bases). Germline V gene sequence: CDR1 LNHDA, CDR2 SQIVND (reference sequence). The CDR3 sequence is 17 residues long. V shed 7 bases and J shed 2 bases, with 21 bases lying between them. The CDR3 DNA reads TGTGCCAGTACCGAACAGGGAGGGCAGGTAGGCAATCAGCCCCAGCATTTT. This gives the protein CASTEQGGQVGNQPQHF.

The rearrangement uses TRBV6-2 or TRBV6-3 and TRBJ1-2; D perhaps matches TRBD1 (5 bases). The CDR3 has 14 amino acids. Trimming left V 4 bases short and J 2 bases short, with 11 bases between. From germline, CDR1 is MNHEY and CDR2 SVGEGT. CDR3 nucleotide sequence: TGTGCCAGCAGTTCCCCAGGGATGAACTATGGCTACACCTTC. Protein product: CASSSPGMNYGYTF.

This clone has more than one count but fewer than ten. This rearrangement joins TRBV21-1 to TRBJ2-7; TRBD1 was called by the table and not checked on the DNA. TRBV21-1 is noted as a pseudogene. This CDR3 is 15 amino acids long. CDR3 region: CASSKQGVISYEQYF. Here the CDR3 DNA reads TGTGCCAGCAGCAAACAGGGGGTTATCTCCTACGAGCAGTACTTC.

The chain combines TRBV25-1 with TRBJ1-4; a possible D gene is TRBD1 (5 bases). Germline assignment: CDR1 MGHDK and CDR2 SYGVNS. This CDR3 contains 15 residues. V shed 3 bases and J shed 5 bases, with 13 bases lying between them. CDR3 DNA sequence: TGTGCCAGCAGTGACACGGGACCCCGCAATGAAAAACTGTTTTTT. Protein: CASSDTGPRNEKLFF.

The rearrangement uses TRBV7-3 and TRBJ1-1; TRBD1 aligns across 9 bases. The ends lost 4 bases at V and 4 bases at J; junction bases unmatched: 4. Germline V gene sequence: CDR1 SGHTA, CDR2 FQGTGA. This CDR3 has 14 amino acids. Here the CDR3 DNA reads TGTGCCAGCAGCTCAACAGGGGGCATCACTGAAGCTTTCTTT. Translation gives CASSSTGGITEAFF. Looking up the rest from reference TRBV7-3 and TRBJ1-1 gives the full variable domain: GAGVSQTPSNKVTEKGKYVELRCDPISGHTALYWYRQSLGQGPEFLIYFQGTGAADDSGLPNDRFFAVRPEGSVSTLKIQRTERGDSAVYLCASSSTGGITEAFFGQGTRLTVV.

The chain recombines TRBV6-6 with TRBJ1-3, with a possible D match to TRBD1 (6 bases). Germline CDR1 and CDR2: MNHNY and SVGAGI (reference sequence). V lost 5 bases and J 2 bases, leaving 13 bases between the germline ends. The CDR3 is 15 amino acids. The CDR3 nucleotides are TGTGCCAGCAGTCGTCAACAGGGCGCTGGAAACACCATATATTTT. Translated: CASSRQQGAGNTIYF.

The chain recombines TRBV28 with TRBJ2-6; D unclear. The CDR3 has 15 residues. The V gene's germline CDR1 is MDHEN and CDR2 SYDVKM. V was cut by 4 bases and J by 0 bases, with 7 bases left in between. CDR3 sequence: CASSSYLSGANVLTF. In DNA form, the CDR3 reads TGTGCCAGCAGTTCGTACCTCTCTGGGGCCAACGTCCTGACTTTC. Together with reference TRBV28 and TRBJ2-6, the CDR3 gives the full variable domain: DVKVTQSSRYLVKRTGEKVFLECVQDMDHENMFWYRQDPGLGLRLIYFSYDVKMKEKGDIPEGYSVSREKKERFSLILESASTNQTSMYLCASSSYLSGANVLTFGAGSRLTVL.

The CDR3 DNA is TGTGCCAGCAGCTTAGTTCTGGGCTTCTCTGGAAACACCATATATTTT. Its protein is CASSLVLGFSGNTIYF. This sequence joins TRBV7-8 and TRBJ1-3; D is undetermined. Germline loops: CDR1 SGHVS, CDR2 FQNEAQ. The CDR3 is 16 amino acids. The V end lost 1 base, the J end lost 0 bases, and 10 bases lay between the germline ends. The full variable domain, in which reference TRBV7-8 and TRBJ1-3 provide the parts outside the CDR3, is GAGVSQSPRYKVAKRGQDVALRCDPISGHVSLFWYQQALGQGPEFLTYFQNEAQLDKSGLPSDRFFAERPEGSVSTLKIQRTQQEDSAVYLCASSLVLGFSGNTIYFGEGSWLTVV.

The chain employs TRBV9 and TRBJ2-1; a possible D gene is TRBD1 (5 bases). CDR1 is SGDLS and CDR2 is YYNGEE in the germline V gene. Trimming took off 3 bases at V and 6 bases at J, with 19 bases between the two ends. The CDR3 extends over 16 amino acids. Here the CDR3 DNA reads TGTGCCAGCAGCGGGCCGGCAGGGAACCGGGTCAATGAGCAGTTCTTC. This translates into CASSGPAGNRVNEQFF. Full variable domain (outside the CDR3, taken from reference TRBV9 and TRBJ2-1): DSGVTQTPKHLITATGQRVTLRCSPRSGDLSVYWYQQSLDQGLQFLIQYYNGEERAKGNILERFSAQQFPDLHSELNLSSLELGDSALYFCASSGPAGNRVNEQFFGPGTRLTVL.

The gene calls are TRBV25-1 and TRBJ1-2, with TRBD1 as a possible D gene (5 bases). V was cut by 6 bases and J by 2 bases, with 16 bases left in between. The CDR3 consists of 15 residues. The V gene's germline CDR1 is MGHDK and CDR2 SYGVNS. As DNA, the CDR3 is TGTGCCAGCAGCTCTGAGGGGAAGGGGAACTATGGCTACACCTTC. The encoded protein is CASSSEGKGNYGYTF.

The chain employs TRBV6-5 and TRBJ1-6; no clear D gene. Trimming left V 2 bases short and J 7 bases short, with 6 bases between. Germline V gene sequence: CDR1 MNHEY, CDR2 SVGAGI. This CDR3 region has 13 residues. The CDR3 DNA is TGTGCCAGCAGTTACCAGGAGAATTCACCCCTCCACTTT. Translated: CASSYQENSPLHF.

The chain carries TRBV28 and TRBJ1-1; D might be TRBD1 (5 bases). The CDR3 has 15 residues. V was cut by 3 bases and J by 4 bases, with 15 bases left in between. Germline assignment: CDR1 MDHEN and CDR2 SYDVKM. The CDR3 here is CASSFPQTRGTEAFF. CDR3 in DNA: TGTGCCAGCAGTTTCCCACAAACGAGGGGCACTGAAGCTTTCTTT.

The rearrangement links TRBV5-1 to TRBJ1-2, with TRBD1 matching over 7 bases. The V segment lost 4 bases and the J segment 8 bases; nucleotides outside the gene matches: 11. The CDR3 runs 14 residues. Germline lookup yields CDR1 SGHRS and CDR2 YFSETQ. The CDR3 here is CASSQTGNEEGYTF. The CDR3 nucleotides are TGCGCCAGCAGCCAGACAGGGAACGAAGAGGGCTACACCTTC.

This clone was detected a few times. The gene calls are TRBV5-5 and TRBJ2-7; 7 bases align to TRBD1. The CDR3 contains 17 residues. V was pared by 0 bases and J by 1 base, with 10 bases of the junction left unmatched. Per the germline V gene, CDR1 is SGHKS and CDR2 is YYEKEE (reference sequence). The CDR3 region has the DNA TGTGCCAGCAGCTTGGTATCTGGACAGGTCCTATCCTACGAGCAGTACTTC. Residues: CASSLVSGQVLSYEQYF.

This clone has more than one count but fewer than ten. This chain links TRBV3-1 (or the pseudogene TRBV3-2) with TRBJ1-4; D possibly corresponds to TRBD1 (5 bases). Trimming cost V 1 base and J 5 bases, with 14 bases left between them. The CDR3 has 16 residues. Per the germline V gene, CDR1 is LGHDT and CDR2 is YNNKEL (reference sequence). This chain's CDR3 is CASSQVWDPMNEKLFF. CDR3 DNA sequence: TGTGCCAGCAGCCAAGTATGGGACCCGATGAATGAAAAACTGTTTTTT.

This chain uses TRBV6-5 with TRBJ1-1; D possibly corresponds to TRBD1 (6 bases). CDR1 is MNHEY, CDR2 SVGAGI, per germline. This CDR3 is built from 14 residues. Trimming shortened V by 6 bases and J by 0 bases, and 11 bases separated the two germline ends. The DNA of the CDR3 is TGTGCCAGCAGCATGGGGGCGCTGAACACTGAAGCTTTCTTT. It is translated as CASSMGALNTEAFF.

The chain recombines TRBV5-1 with TRBJ2-1, with a weak D call TRBD2 (6 bases). Per germline, CDR1 SGHRS and CDR2 YFSETQ. This CDR3 region has 15 residues. Deletions cut 3 bases from V and 10 bases from J, with 20 bases between. CDR3 DNA sequence: TGCGCCAGCAGCTCGTACCCCACTAGCACGGACGAGCAGTTCTTC. Translating gives CASSSYPTSTDEQFF. Combining the CDR3 with reference TRBV5-1 and TRBJ2-1 gives the whole variable domain KAGVTQTPRYLIKTRGQQVTLSCSPISGHRSVSWYQQTPGQGLQFLFEYFSETQRNKGNFPGRFSGRQFSNSRSEMNVSTLELGDSALYLCASSSYPTSTDEQFFGPGTRLTVL.

This chain joins TRBV6-5 and TRBJ1-5; 10 nucleotides align to TRBD1. The V gene's germline CDR1 is MNHEY and CDR2 SVGAGI. With V trimmed by 10 bases and J by 12 bases, 9 bases remained unmatched. CDR3 length: 12 residues. The CDR3 DNA is TGTGCCACCGGACAGGGGGTCGGGTTCCAGCATTTT. Its translation: CATGQGVGFQHF.

On this clone: A read error may account for a junction end that differs from germline. This sequence joins TRBV15 and TRBJ1-1; the D is unclear. Germline CDR1 reads LNHNV; CDR2 reads YYDKDF (reference sequence). CDR3 size: 13 residues. The CDR3 here is CAASSNRNTEAFF. For the CDR3, the DNA is TGTGCCGCCAGCTCCAACAGGAACACTGAAGCTTTCTTT.

The CDR3 region has the DNA TGTGCCAGCAGCTTAGGGGGAATCCCCTACGAGCAGTACTTC. This encodes CASSLGGIPYEQYF. V is TRBV7-8 and J is TRBJ2-7; D gene unclear. The V end lost 1 base, the J end lost 2 bases, and 9 bases lay between the germline ends. The CDR3 extends over 14 amino acids. Germline V CDR1 and CDR2: SGHVS, FQNEAQ. The whole variable domain, remainder taken from reference TRBV7-8 and TRBJ2-7, is GAGVSQSPRYKVAKRGQDVALRCDPISGHVSLFWYQQALGQGPEFLTYFQNEAQLDKSGLPSDRFFAERPEGSVSTLKIQRTQQEDSAVYLCASSLGGIPYEQYFGPGTRLTVT.

The rearrangement joins TRBV6-5 to TRBJ1-1; D unresolved. With 4 bases removed from V and 6 bases from J, the gap between germline ends came to 15 bases. The CDR3 sequence is 14 residues long. Germline V gene sequence: CDR1 MNHEY, CDR2 SVGAGI. The chain's CDR3 is CASSSPGLWPEAFF. DNA for the CDR3: TGTGCCAGCAGTTCACCGGGCCTTTGGCCTGAAGCTTTCTTT.

This chain connects TRBV3-1 (or the pseudogene TRBV3-2) to TRBJ2-7; maybe TRBD1 (5 bases). Germline CDR1 is LGHDT and CDR2 is YNNKEL (reference sequence). V was pared by 2 bases and J by 0 bases, with 11 bases between. CDR3 length: 15 residues. As DNA, the CDR3 is TGTGCCAGCAGCCAAACTGACAGCCTCTCCTACGAGCAGTACTTC. Its protein is CASSQTDSLSYEQYF.

The J gene is TRBJ1-1, the V gene TRBV13; TRBD1 is a possible D gene (5 bases). Trimming took 1 base from V and 1 from J, leaving 13 bases between them. The germline gives CDR1 PRHDT, CDR2 FYEKMQ (reference sequence). This CDR3 is built from 16 residues. The CDR3 DNA follows: TGTGCCAGCAGCTTAGAAGAGGGGCAGGCGAACACTGAAGCTTTCTTT. Protein sequence: CASSLEEGQANTEAFF. The full variable domain, rest sourced from reference TRBV13 and TRBJ1-1, is AAGVIQSPRHLIKEKRETATLKCYPIPRHDTVYWYQQGPGQDPQFLISFYEKMQSDKGSIPDRFSAQQFSDYHSELNMSSLELGDSALYFCASSLEEGQANTEAFFGQGTRLTVV.

This chain connects TRBV7-2 to TRBJ2-7; no firm D call. Germline V CDR1 and CDR2: SGHTA, FQGNSA. There are 14 residues in the CDR3. Trimming removed 1 base at V and 0 bases at J, with 7 bases between. CDR3: CASSLERLSYEQYF. The CDR3 DNA is TGTGCCAGCAGCTTAGAAAGGCTCTCCTACGAGCAGTACTTC.

A word on this clone: A single base separates this from a much larger clone, so it may be a read error. The chain has TRBV3-1 (or the pseudogene TRBV3-2) and TRBJ2-7; 10 bases fit TRBD1. The CDR3 loop spans 14 amino acids. Germline CDR1 and CDR2: LGHDT and YNNKEL (reference sequence). Losses at the gene ends were 1 base for V and 3 bases for J; bases not matched to a gene: 0. The CDR3 loop is CASSQGDRGYEQYF. DNA of the CDR3: TGTGCCAGCAGCCAAGGGGACAGGGGCTACGAGCAGTACTTC.